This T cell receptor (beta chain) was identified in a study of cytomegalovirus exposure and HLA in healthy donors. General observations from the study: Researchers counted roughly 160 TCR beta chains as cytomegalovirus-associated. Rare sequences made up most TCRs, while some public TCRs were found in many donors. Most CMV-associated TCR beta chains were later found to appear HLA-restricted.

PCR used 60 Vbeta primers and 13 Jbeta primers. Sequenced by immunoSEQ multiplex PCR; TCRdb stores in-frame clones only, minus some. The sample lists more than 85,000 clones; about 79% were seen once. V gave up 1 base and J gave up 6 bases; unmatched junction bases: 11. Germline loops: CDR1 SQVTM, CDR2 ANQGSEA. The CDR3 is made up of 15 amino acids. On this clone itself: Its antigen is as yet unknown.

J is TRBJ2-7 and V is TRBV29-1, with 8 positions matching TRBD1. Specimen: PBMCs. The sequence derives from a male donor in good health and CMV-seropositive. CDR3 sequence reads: CSVEVKWTGRSEQYF. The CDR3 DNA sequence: TGCAGCGTTGAAGTAAAATGGACAGGGAGGTCCGAGCAGTACTTC.